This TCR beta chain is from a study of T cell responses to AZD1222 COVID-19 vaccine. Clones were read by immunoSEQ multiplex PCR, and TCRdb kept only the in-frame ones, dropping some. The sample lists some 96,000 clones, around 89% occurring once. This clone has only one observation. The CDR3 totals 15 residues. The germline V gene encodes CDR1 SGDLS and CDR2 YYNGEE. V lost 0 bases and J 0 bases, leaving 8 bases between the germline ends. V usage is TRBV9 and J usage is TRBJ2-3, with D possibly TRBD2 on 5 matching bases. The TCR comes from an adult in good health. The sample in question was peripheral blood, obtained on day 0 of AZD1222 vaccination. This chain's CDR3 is CASSVGGSSTDTQYF. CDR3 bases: TGTGCCAGCAGCGTAGGAGGGAGTAGCACAGATACGCAGTATTTT.